This T cell receptor (beta chain) stems from a study of shared clonotypes between healthy human individuals. V shed 4 bases, J shed 4 bases, and the junction held 13 bases outside the gene matches. Germline V CDR1 and CDR2: SGHDT, YYEEEE. The CDR3 has 16 amino acids. In the CD4+ fraction, cells were divided into CD45RA+ naive and CD45RA-negative memory subsets. Whole-study findings and limits: The study found lower generation probabilities in non-shared clonotypes than in those shared by all four donors. It was observed that 5% to 6% of naive CD4 clonotypes were shared across a few donors.

Points on this clone: What it binds is unknown.

Sequenced by immunoSEQ multiplex PCR; TCRdb stores in-frame clones only, minus some. This sample has about 980,000 clones, with less than 85% found just once. V is TRBV5-6 and J is TRBJ2-7, with 8 bases matching TRBD2. The sequence was obtained from a man aged 18 to 29 in good health. The sequenced material came from memory CD4+ T cells sorted from blood. Sample subset: CD45RA-negative fraction. The CDR3 DNA is TGTGCCAGCAGCCCAACTGACGGGAGGGCCTTTTACGAGCAGTACTTC. Its protein is CASSPTDGRAFYEQYF.